The clone carrying this T cell receptor (beta chain) was counted a few times. TCRdb passed the 5' RACE reads through MiXCR, listing each CDR3 protein once. The table has under 800,000 distinct CDR3 sequences, 20% to 25% seen once. Per the germline V gene, CDR1 is SEHNR and CDR2 is FQNEAQ (reference sequence). V was trimmed by 4 bases and J by 3 bases, leaving 16 bases between them. The CDR3 spans 15 residues. This record comes from a study of identical twins. This sample was also put to use in a study of T cells expressing NK-cell markers. That work contributes: Each TCR beta repertoire originated in sorted T cells that were CD3+CD56+NKG2C+, CD3+CD56+NKG2C- or CD3+CD56-NKG2C+. The study found dominant NKG2C+ clonotypes at roughly 1.0-7.0% of CD8+ T cells in about six donors.

The TCR sequence derives from a woman between 18 and 30 years old in good health. The chain couples TRBV7-9 to TRBJ2-7; D gene unclear. The specimen sequenced was PBMCs. CDR3 sequence reads: CASSSTRTSVYEQYF. The CDR3 DNA reads TGTGCCAGCAGCTCGACGAGAACTTCCGTCTACGAGCAGTACTTC. Full variable domain (remainder filled in from reference TRBV7-9 and TRBJ2-7): DTGVSQNPRHKITKRGQNVTFRCDPISEHNRLYWYRQTLGQGPEFLTYFQNEAQLEKSRLLSDRFSAERPKGSFSTLEIQRTEQGDSAMYLCASSSTRTSVYEQYFGPGTRLTVT.